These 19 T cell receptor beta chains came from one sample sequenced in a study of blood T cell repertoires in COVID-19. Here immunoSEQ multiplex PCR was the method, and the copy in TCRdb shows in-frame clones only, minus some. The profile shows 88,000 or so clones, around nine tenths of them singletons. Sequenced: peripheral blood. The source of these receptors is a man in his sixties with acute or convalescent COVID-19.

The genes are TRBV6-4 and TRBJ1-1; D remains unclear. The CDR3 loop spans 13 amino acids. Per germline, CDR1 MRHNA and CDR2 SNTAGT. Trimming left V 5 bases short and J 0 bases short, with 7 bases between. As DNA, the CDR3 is TGTGCCAGCAGTTTAGAGATGAACACTGAAGCTTTCTTT. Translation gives CASSLEMNTEAFF.

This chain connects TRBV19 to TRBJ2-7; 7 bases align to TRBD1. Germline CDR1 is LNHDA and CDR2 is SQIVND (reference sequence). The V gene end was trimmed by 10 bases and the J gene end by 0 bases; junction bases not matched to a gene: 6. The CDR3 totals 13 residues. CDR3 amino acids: CATRGQTSYEQYF. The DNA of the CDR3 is TGTGCCACCAGGGGACAGACCTCCTACGAGCAGTACTTC. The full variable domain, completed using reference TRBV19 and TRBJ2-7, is DGGITQSPKYLFRKEGQNVTLSCEQNLNHDAMYWYRQDPGQGLRLIYYSQIVNDFQKGDIAEGYSVSREKKESFPLTVTSAQKNPTAFYLCATRGQTSYEQYFGPGTRLTVT.

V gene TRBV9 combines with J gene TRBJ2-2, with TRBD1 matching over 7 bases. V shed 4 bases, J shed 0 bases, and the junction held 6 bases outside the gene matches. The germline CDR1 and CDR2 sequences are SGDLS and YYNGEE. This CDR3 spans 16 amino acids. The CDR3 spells CASSSSTGPNTGELFF. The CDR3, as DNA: TGTGCCAGCAGCTCCTCGACAGGGCCGAACACCGGGGAGCTGTTTTTT.

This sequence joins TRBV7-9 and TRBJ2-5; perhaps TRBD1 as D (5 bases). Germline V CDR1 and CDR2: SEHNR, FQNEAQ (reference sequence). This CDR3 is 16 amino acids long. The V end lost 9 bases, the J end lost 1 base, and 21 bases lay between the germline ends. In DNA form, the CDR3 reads TGTGCCAGTTCGCCTCTAGGGGCTAGAAGCCAAGAGACCCAGTACTTC. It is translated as CASSPLGARSQETQYF. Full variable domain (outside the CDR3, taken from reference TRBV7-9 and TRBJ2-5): DTGVSQNPRHKITKRGQNVTFRCDPISEHNRLYWYRQTLGQGPEFLTYFQNEAQLEKSRLLSDRFSAERPKGSFSTLEIQRTEQGDSAMYLCASSPLGARSQETQYFGPGTRLLVL.

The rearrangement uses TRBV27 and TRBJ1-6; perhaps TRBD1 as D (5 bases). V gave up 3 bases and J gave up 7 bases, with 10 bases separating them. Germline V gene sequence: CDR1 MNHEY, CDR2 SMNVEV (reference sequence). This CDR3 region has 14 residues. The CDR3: CASSLGGRNSPLHF. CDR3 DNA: TGTGCCAGCAGTTTGGGGGGGAGGAATTCACCCCTCCACTTT.

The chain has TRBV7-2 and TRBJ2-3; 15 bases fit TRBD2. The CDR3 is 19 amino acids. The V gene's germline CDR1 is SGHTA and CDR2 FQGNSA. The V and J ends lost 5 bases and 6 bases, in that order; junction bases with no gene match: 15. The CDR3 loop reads CASSPGLAGGPTVFDTQYF. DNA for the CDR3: TGTGCCAGCAGCCCTGGACTAGCGGGGGGGCCGACCGTTTTTGATACGCAGTATTTT. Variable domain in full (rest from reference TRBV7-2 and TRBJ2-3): GAGVSQSPSNKVTEKGKDVELRCDPISGHTALYWYRQSLGQGLEFLIYFQGNSAPDKSGLPSDRFSAERTGGSVSTLTIQRTQQEDSAVYLCASSPGLAGGPTVFDTQYFGPGTRLTVL.

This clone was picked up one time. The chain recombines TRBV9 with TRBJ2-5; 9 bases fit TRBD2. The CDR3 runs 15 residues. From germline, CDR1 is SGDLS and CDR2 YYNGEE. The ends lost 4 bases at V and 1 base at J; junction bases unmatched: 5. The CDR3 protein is CASSPRTSAQETQYF. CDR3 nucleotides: TGTGCCAGCAGCCCGCGGACTAGCGCCCAAGAGACCCAGTACTTC.

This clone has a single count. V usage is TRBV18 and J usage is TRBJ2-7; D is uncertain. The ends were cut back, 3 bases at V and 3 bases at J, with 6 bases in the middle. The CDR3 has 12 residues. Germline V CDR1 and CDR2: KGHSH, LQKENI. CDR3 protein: CASSPENYEQYF. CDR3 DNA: TGTGCCAGCTCACCGGAGAACTACGAGCAGTACTTC. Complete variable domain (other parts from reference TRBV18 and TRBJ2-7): NAGVMQNPRHLVRRRGQEARLRCSPMKGHSHVYWYRQLPEEGLKFMVYLQKENIIDESGMPKERFSAEFPKEGPSILRIQQVVRGDSAAYFCASSPENYEQYFGPGTRLTVT.

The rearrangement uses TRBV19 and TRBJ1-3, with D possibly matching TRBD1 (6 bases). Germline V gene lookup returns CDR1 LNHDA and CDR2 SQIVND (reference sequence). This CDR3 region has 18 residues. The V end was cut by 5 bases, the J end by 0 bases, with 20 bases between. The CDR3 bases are TGTGCCAGTAGTTTATTACGGACAGCCTTTCTCTCTGGAAACACCATATATTTT. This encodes CASSLLRTAFLSGNTIYF.

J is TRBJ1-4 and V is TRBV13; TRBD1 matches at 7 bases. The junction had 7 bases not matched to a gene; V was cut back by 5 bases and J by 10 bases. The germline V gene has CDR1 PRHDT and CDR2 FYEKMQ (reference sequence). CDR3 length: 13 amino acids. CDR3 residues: CASSPRQGLKLFF. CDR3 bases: TGTGCCAGCAGCCCGAGACAGGGTCTAAAACTGTTTTTT.

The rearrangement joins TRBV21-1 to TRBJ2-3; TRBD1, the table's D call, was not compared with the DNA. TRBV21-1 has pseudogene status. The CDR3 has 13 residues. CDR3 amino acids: CASKRGLTDTQYF. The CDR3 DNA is TGTGCCAGCAAAAGGGGGCTCACAGATACGCAGTATTTT.

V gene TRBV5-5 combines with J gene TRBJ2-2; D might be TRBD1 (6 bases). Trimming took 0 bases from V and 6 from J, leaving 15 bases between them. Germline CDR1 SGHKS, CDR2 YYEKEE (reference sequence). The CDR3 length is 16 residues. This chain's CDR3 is CASSLVRGQGPGELFF. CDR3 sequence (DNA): TGTGCCAGCAGCTTGGTACGTGGTCAGGGGCCCGGGGAGCTGTTTTTT.

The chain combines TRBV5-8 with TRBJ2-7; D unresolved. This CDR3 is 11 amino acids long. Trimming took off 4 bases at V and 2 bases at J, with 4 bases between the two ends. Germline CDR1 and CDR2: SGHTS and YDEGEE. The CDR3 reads CASSPTYEQYF. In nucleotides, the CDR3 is TGTGCCAGCAGCCCTACCTACGAGCAGTACTTC.

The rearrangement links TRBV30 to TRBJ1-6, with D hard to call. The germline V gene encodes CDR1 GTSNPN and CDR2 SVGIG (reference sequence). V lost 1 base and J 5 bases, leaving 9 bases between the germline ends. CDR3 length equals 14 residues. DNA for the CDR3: TGTGCCTGGAGTGCTCCGGGAAATAATTCACCCCTCCACTTT. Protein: CAWSAPGNNSPLHF.

CDR3 in DNA: TGTGCCAGCAGTTTCGACAGCACCGGGGAGCTGTTTTTT. Translating gives CASSFDSTGELFF. The rearrangement joins TRBV12-3 or TRBV12-4 to TRBJ2-2, with D tentatively TRBD1 (5 bases). V dropped 3 bases and J dropped 4 bases, with 6 bases sitting between them. The CDR3 contains 13 residues.

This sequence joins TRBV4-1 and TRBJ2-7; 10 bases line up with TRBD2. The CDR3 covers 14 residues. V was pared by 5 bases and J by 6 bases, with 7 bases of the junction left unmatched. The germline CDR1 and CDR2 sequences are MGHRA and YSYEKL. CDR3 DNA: TGCGCCAGCAGCAGAAGCGGGGGGGCCCTCGAGCAGTACTTC. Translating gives CASSRSGGALEQYF.

The CDR3 region is CASSARGLAGFIDEQFF. In DNA form, the CDR3 reads TGTGCCAGTAGCGCTCGGGGACTAGCGGGGTTTATAGATGAGCAGTTCTTC. The V and J genes are TRBV19 and TRBJ2-1; 13 bases align to TRBD2. After removal of 6 bases from V and 8 bases from J, the junction contained 13 bases not matched to a gene. The CDR3 runs to 17 residues. Germline V gene data show CDR1 as LNHDA and CDR2 as SQIVND (reference sequence).

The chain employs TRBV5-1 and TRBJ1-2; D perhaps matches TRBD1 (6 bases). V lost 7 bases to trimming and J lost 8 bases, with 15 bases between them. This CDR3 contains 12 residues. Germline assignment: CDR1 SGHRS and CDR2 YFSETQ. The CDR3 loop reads CASGGSGRGYTF. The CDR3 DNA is TGCGCCAGCGGGGGCTCGGGGCGCGGCTACACCTTC. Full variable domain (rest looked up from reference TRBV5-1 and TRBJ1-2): KAGVTQTPRYLIKTRGQQVTLSCSPISGHRSVSWYQQTPGQGLQFLFEYFSETQRNKGNFPGRFSGRQFSNSRSEMNVSTLELGDSALYLCASGGSGRGYTFGSGTRLTVV.

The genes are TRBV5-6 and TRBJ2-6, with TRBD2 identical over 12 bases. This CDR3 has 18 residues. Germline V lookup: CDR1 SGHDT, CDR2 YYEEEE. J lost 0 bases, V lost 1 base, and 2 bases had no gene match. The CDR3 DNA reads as TGTGCCAGCAGCTTGTTGGGACTAGCGGGCTCTGGGGCCAACGTCCTGACTTTC. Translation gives CASSLLGLAGSGANVLTF.